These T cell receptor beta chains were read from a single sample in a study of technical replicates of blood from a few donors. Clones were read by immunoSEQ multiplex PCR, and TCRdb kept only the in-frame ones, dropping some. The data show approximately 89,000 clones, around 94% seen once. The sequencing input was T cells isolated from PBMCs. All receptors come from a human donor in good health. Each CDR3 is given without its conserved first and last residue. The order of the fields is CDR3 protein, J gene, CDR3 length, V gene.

ASSEVRVQPQH | TRBJ1-5 | 11 | TRBV2
ASSRGHGLSPSSYEQY | TRBJ2-7 | 16 | TRBV5-1
ASSLRRWETQY | TRBJ2-5 | 11 | TRBV7-3
ASSQGPGQGYEQY | TRBJ2-7 | 13 | TRBV4-3
ASSLGIAGGNEQF | TRBJ2-1 | 13 | TRBV14
ASSRPRTGMSNEQF | TRBJ2-1 | 14 | TRBV4-1
ASSEPTGGASNGELF | TRBJ2-2 | 15 | TRBV6-1
ASSLTTGGNTEAF | TRBJ1-1 | 13 | TRBV9
ASSPQGLANYGYT | TRBJ1-2 | 13 | TRBV7-3
ASSYVLADDNEQF | TRBJ2-1 | 13 | TRBV28
ASSLYGGSNYGYT | TRBJ1-2 | 13 | TRBV6-5
ASSLFPTSGPPYEQY | TRBJ2-7 | 15 | TRBV27
ASSRDREQF | TRBJ2-1 | 9 | TRBV4-1
ASSVLAGDREQF | TRBJ2-1 | 12 | TRBV6-1
ASSLGATYEQY | TRBJ2-7 | 11 | TRBV27
ASSQDPPSSGSFDEQF | TRBJ2-1 | 16 | TRBV4-1
ASSSNRISDGYT | TRBJ1-2 | 12 | TRBV19
ASGRLSGANVLT | TRBJ2-6 | 12 | TRBV7-3
ACQREIYNEQF | TRBJ2-1 | 11 | TRBV10-2
ASSPGLAEETQY | TRBJ2-5 | 12 | TRBV6-5
ASSLIAGETQY | TRBJ2-5 | 11 | TRBV7-2
ASSPVAGESTDTQY | TRBJ2-3 | 14 | TRBV7-8
ASSETRSNTEAF | TRBJ1-1 | 12 | TRBV10-2
ASSLVGRSTDTQY | TRBJ2-3 | 13 | TRBV7-8
SVGPLAGGTGELF | TRBJ2-2 | 13 | TRBV29-1
SVARQGKGDNEQF | TRBJ2-1 | 13 | TRBV29-1
ASSLGQAYNEQF | TRBJ2-1 | 12 | TRBV28
ASSQTGYQPQH | TRBJ1-5 | 11 | TRBV4-3